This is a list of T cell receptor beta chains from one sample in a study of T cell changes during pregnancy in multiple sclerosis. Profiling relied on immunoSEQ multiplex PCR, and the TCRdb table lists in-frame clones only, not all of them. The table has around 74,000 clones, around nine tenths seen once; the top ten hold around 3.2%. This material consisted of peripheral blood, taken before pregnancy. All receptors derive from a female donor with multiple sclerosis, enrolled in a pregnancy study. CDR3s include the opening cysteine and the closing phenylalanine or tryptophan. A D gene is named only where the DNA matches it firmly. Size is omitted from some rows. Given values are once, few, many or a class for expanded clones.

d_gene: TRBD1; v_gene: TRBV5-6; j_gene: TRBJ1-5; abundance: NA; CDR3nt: TGTGCCAGCAGCTTTCGACAGGGAGGTCAGCCCCAGCATTTT; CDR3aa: CASSFRQGGQPQHF
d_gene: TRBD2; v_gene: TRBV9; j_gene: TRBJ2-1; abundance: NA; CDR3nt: TGTGCCAGCAGCGTAGAGCGGGGTCGTACAAGGAATGAGCAGTTCTTC; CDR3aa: CASSVERGRTRNEQFF
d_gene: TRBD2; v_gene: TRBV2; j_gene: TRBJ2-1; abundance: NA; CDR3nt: TGTGCCAGCAGTCCGGGACTAGCGGGAGGATCCTACAATGAGCAGTTCTTC; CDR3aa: CASSPGLAGGSYNEQFF
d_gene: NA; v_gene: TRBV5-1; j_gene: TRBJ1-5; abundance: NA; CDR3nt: TGCGCCAGCAGCTTGGGGCCAGTATATAGCAATCAGCCCCAGCATTTT; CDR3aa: CASSLGPVYSNQPQHF
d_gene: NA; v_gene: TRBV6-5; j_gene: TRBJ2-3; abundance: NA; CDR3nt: TGTGCCAGCGGACCGACAGTTAGCACAGATACGCAGTATTTT; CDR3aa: CASGPTVSTDTQYF
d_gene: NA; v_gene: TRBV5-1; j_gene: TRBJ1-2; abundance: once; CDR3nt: TGCGCCAGCAGCTTGGCCTCGGCTAACTATGGCTACACCTTC; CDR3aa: CASSLASANYGYTF
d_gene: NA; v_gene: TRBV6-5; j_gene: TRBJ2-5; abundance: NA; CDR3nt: TGTGCCAGCAGCCTCCTCGACAGACAAGAGACCCAGTACTTC; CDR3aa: CASSLLDRQETQYF
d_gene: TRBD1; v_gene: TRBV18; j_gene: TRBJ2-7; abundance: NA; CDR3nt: TGTGCCAGCTCACAAGGGACAGGGGCGGGGTACCACGAGCAGTACTTC; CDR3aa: CASSQGTGAGYHEQYF
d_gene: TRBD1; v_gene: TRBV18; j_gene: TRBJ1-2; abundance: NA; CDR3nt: TGTGCCAGCTCACCACCGAGGACAGGGTCTGGCTACACCTTC; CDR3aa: CASSPPRTGSGYTF
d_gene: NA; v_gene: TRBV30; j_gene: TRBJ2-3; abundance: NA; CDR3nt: TGTGCCCACACAAGGAGTAGCACAGATACGCAGTATTTT; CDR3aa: CAHTRSSTDTQYF
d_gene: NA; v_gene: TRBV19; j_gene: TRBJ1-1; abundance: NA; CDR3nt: TGTGCCAGTAGTATAGGACAGCAAGCTTTCTTT; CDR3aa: CASSIGQQAFF
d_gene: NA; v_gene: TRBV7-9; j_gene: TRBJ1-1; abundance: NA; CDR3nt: TGTGCCAGCAGCTTAGGAGCTAACACTGAAGCTTTCTTT; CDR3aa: CASSLGANTEAFF
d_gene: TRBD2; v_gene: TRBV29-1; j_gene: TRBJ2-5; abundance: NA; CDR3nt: TGCAGCGCCGAAGGACTAGCGGGAGAACCTTTGGAGACCCAGTACTTC; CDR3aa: CSAEGLAGEPLETQYF
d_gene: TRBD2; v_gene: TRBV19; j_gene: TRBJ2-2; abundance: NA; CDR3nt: TGTGCCAGTAGTATTTGGCGGGAGGGCACCGGGGAGCTGTTTTTT; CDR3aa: CASSIWREGTGELFF
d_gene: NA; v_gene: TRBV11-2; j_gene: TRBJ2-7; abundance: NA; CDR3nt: TGTGCCAGCAGCCCCTACTACGAGCAGTACTTC; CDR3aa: CASSPYYEQYF
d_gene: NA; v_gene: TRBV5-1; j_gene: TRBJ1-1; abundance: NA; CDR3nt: TGCGCCAGCAGCTTGAACAGGGCGAGCACTGAAGCTTTCTTT; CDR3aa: CASSLNRASTEAFF
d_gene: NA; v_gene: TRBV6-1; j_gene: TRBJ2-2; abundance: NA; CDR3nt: TGTGCCAGCAGTGAGGACAGAAGAACCTCGGGCACCGGGGAGCTGTTTTTT; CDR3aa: CASSEDRRTSGTGELFF
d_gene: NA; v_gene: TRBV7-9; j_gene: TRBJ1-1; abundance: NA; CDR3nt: TGTGCCAGCATTAAGGCAGGGGCGATGATGAACACTGAAGCTTTCTTT; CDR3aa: CASIKAGAMMNTEAFF
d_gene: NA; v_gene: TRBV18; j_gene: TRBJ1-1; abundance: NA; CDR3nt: TGTGCCAGCTCACGTCCAGGTGGGGAAGCTTTCTTT; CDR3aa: CASSRPGGEAFF
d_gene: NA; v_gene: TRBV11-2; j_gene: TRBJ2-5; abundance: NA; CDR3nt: TGTGCCAGCAGCGTCGGGACAACGTTTGTAGAGACCCAGTACTTC; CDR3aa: CASSVGTTFVETQYF
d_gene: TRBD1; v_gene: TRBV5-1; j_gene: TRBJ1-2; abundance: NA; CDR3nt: TGCGCCAGCAGCTTGGCGGGACAGAACTATGGCTACACCTTC; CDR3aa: CASSLAGQNYGYTF
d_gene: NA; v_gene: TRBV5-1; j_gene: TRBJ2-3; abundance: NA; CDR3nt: TGCGCCAGCAGTACCGAGTATAGCACAGATACGCAGTATTTT; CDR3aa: CASSTEYSTDTQYF
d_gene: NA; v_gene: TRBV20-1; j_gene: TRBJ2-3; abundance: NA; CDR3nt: TGCAGTGCTAGGACTGCGGATACGCAGTATTTT; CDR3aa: CSARTADTQYF
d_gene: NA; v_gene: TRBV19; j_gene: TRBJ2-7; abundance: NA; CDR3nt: TGTGCCAGTAGTATAGATCTGAGGTCCCACGAGCAGTACTTC; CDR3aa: CASSIDLRSHEQYF